One sample yielded the 15 T cell receptor beta chains listed below, sequenced in a study of Graves' ophthalmopathy and Graves' hyperthyroidism. RNA served as the template for amplifying TCR beta CDR3 regions. HTBI-primed RT-PCR formed the first round, and a multiplex PCR formed the second. TCRdb reprocessed the multiplex PCR reads via MiXCR and lists one record per CDR3 protein. This table holds roughly 300,000 distinct CDR3 sequences, about a sixth found once. The sample taken for sequencing was peripheral blood. Every receptor here comes from an adult man with Graves' ophthalmopathy.

The chain is built from TRBV19 and TRBJ2-7, with D possibly TRBD1 on 6 matching bases. V lost 5 bases and J lost 2, with 16 bases in between. The CDR3 has 15 amino acids. Looked up from germline, CDR1 is LNHDA and CDR2 is SQIVND (reference sequence). The CDR3 spells CASSLAAGDPYEQYF. CDR3 bases: TGTGCCAGTAGTTTGGCGGCAGGGGATCCCTACGAGCAGTACTTC. Filled out from reference TRBV19 and TRBJ2-7, the complete variable domain reads DGGITQSPKYLFRKEGQNVTLSCEQNLNHDAMYWYRQDPGQGLRLIYYSQIVNDFQKGDIAEGYSVSREKKESFPLTVTSAQKNPTAFYLCASSLAAGDPYEQYFGPGTRLTVT.

The table lists this clonotype with many counts. The chain employs TRBV2 and TRBJ2-7, with D perhaps matching TRBD2 (6 bases). This CDR3 contains 15 residues. The V end lost 11 bases, the J end lost 4 bases, and 24 bases lay between the germline ends. CDR1 is SNHLY and CDR2 is FYNNEI in the germline V gene. The CDR3 loop reads CAASEGRQTMYEQYF. CDR3 sequence (DNA): TGTGCCGCAAGTGAAGGGAGGCAGACAATGTACGAGCAGTACTTC.

This clonotype has at least ten counts. The rearrangement joins TRBV5-1 to TRBJ1-1; D is possibly TRBD1 (5 bases). The V gene lost 1 base and the J gene lost 3 bases, with 31 bases spanning the gap. Germline V gene sequence: CDR1 SGHRS, CDR2 YFSETQ. The CDR3 consists of 21 residues. For the CDR3, the DNA is TGCGCCAGCAGCTTGTGGGGGAAGAGGGATGCAGCCCGGCCTATCGACACTGAAGCTTTCTTT. Translated, it gives CASSLWGKRDAARPIDTEAFF.

This clonotype was recorded at least ten times. The gene calls are TRBV4-2 and TRBJ2-7, with TRBD2 matching 14 bases. The CDR3 loop spans 17 amino acids. The J segment lost 4 bases and the V segment lost 3 bases, leaving 8 bases of the junction unmatched. Germline V CDR1 and CDR2: LGHNA, YNFKEQ. CDR3 region: CASSQELTSGGAYEQYF. DNA of the CDR3: TGTGCCAGCAGCCAGGAACTGACTAGCGGGGGGGCGTACGAGCAGTACTTC.

This clonotype was counted ten times or more. The rearrangement uses TRBV28 and TRBJ2-3, with D unclear. V was cut by 3 bases and J by 3 bases, with 4 bases left in between. Germline CDR1 MDHEN, CDR2 SYDVKM. CDR3 length: 12 residues. For the CDR3, the DNA is TGTGCCAGCAGTTTGATGACAGATACGCAGTATTTT. Translated: CASSLMTDTQYF.

The table lists this clonotype with many counts. The V and J genes are TRBV7-2 and TRBJ1-2; no clear D gene. The CDR3 consists of 14 residues. In germline, CDR1 is SGHTA, CDR2 FQGNSA. The V gene lost 1 base and the J gene lost 1 base, with 7 bases spanning the gap. This chain's CDR3 is CASSLGHINYGYTF. The DNA for the CDR3 is TGTGCCAGCAGCTTAGGACACATTAACTATGGCTACACCTTC.

This clonotype was seen at least ten times. The J gene is TRBJ1-2, the V gene TRBV7-8; the match to TRBD1 covers 9 bases. The ends lost 1 base at V and 1 base at J; junction bases unmatched: 1. In germline, CDR1 is SGHVS, CDR2 FQNEAQ. The CDR3 length is 15 residues. CDR3 nucleotide sequence: TGTGCCAGCAGCTTAGGACAGGGGGGTAACTATGGCTACACCTTC. It encodes CASSLGQGGNYGYTF.

This clonotype was observed a few times. The chain employs TRBV15 and TRBJ1-2, with D perhaps matching TRBD1 (5 bases). V was trimmed by 1 base and J by 4 bases, leaving 13 bases between them. The length of the CDR3 is 15 residues. CDR1 LNHNV and CDR2 YYDKDF come from the germline V gene (reference sequence). The DNA of the CDR3 is TGTGCCACCAGCAGAGCCGTTGACAGCCTCTATGGCTACACCTTC. Its protein product is CATSRAVDSLYGYTF.

This clonotype was picked up many times. J is TRBJ2-5 and V is TRBV6-1, with TRBD2 matching 7 bases. The J segment lost 2 bases and the V segment lost 3 bases, leaving 12 bases of the junction unmatched. The length of the CDR3 is 17 residues. Germline CDR1 MNHNS, CDR2 SASEGT. CDR3 in DNA: TGTGCCAGCAGTGATACTGAGCTAGCGGCAAATCAAGAGACCCAGTACTTC. The encoded protein is CASSDTELAANQETQYF.

Only a few counts were recorded for this clonotype. The chain has TRBV4-1 and TRBJ2-5; 13 bases align to TRBD2. The V gene's germline CDR1 is MGHRA and CDR2 YSYEKL. CDR3 length equals 16 residues. V shed 2 bases and J 4 bases; nucleotides not matched to a gene: 4. The CDR3 spells CASSQTSGGARETQYF. CDR3 in DNA: TGCGCCAGCAGCCAAACTAGCGGGGGGGCCAGAGAGACCCAGTACTTC.

The table lists this clonotype with many counts. The chain uses TRBV6-2 or TRBV6-3 and TRBJ2-5; 8 bases are a match to TRBD1. In germline, CDR1 is MNHEY, CDR2 SVGEGT. V lost 7 bases to trimming and J lost 0 bases; unmatched junction nucleotides: 10. CDR3 length equals 16 residues. In DNA, the CDR3 is TGTGCCAGCACTACGGGACAGGCCAATAACCAAGAGACCCAGTACTTC. Its protein is CASTTGQANNQETQYF.

In its sample, this clonotype was seen many times. The chain employs TRBV30 and TRBJ2-7; 7 nucleotides agree with TRBD1. In germline, CDR1 is GTSNPN, CDR2 SVGIG (reference sequence). This CDR3 region has 15 residues. V shed 1 base, J shed 2 bases, and the junction held 8 bases outside the gene matches. The DNA for the CDR3 is TGTGCCTGGAGTGCATTAGGGGGCAGCACCTACGAGCAGTACTTC. It translates to CAWSALGGSTYEQYF.

The J gene is TRBJ1-2, the V gene TRBV7-9; D is ambiguous. V dropped 4 bases and J dropped 6 bases, with 9 bases sitting between them. Per germline, CDR1 SEHNR and CDR2 FQNEAQ (reference sequence). The CDR3 extends over 12 amino acids. CDR3 in amino acids: CASSSEGNGYTF. The CDR3, as DNA: TGTGCCAGCAGCTCGGAAGGAAATGGCTACACCTTC.

This clonotype was counted many times. V gene TRBV5-1 combines with J gene TRBJ2-7; 7 positions match TRBD2. The CDR3 loop spans 13 amino acids. From germline, CDR1 is SGHRS and CDR2 YFSETQ. The J segment lost 0 bases and the V segment lost 3 bases, leaving 0 bases of the junction unmatched. The CDR3 protein is CASSWDYSYEQYF. The CDR3 nucleotides read TGCGCCAGCAGCTGGGACTACTCCTACGAGCAGTACTTC.

In this sample, this clonotype turned up many times. This rearrangement joins TRBV6-1 to TRBJ2-4; possibly TRBD1 for D (7 bases). The germline V gene has CDR1 MNHNS and CDR2 SASEGT. The CDR3 covers 13 residues. V was shortened by 6 bases and J by 6 bases, with 12 bases between the two germline ends. CDR3 loop: CASREGAPNIQYF. CDR3 DNA sequence: TGTGCCAGCAGGGAGGGGGCCCCAAACATTCAGTACTTC.